Sequencing of this T cell receptor (beta chain) was carried out in a study of blood T cells in healthy people across ages. General study points: Long-lived and aged donors differed, with more naive CD4+ cells and higher diversity in the long-lived.

The second PCR ran about 6 to 11 cycles with a sample-barcoded 5' primer and J-beta primers. TCRdb re-called the 5' RACE reads through MiXCR, storing one row per CDR3 protein. The repertoire includes approximately 1,000,000 distinct CDR3 sequences, 35% to 50% of them detected once, and 18% sits in the top ten. A remark on this clonotype: Its antigen is unknown.

Trimming left V 0 bases short and J 4 bases short, with 4 bases between. This CDR3 has 12 amino acids. The germline gives CDR1 SGDLS, CDR2 YYNGEE. PBMCs numbering at least 6.5 million were isolated per sample. The rearrangement links TRBV9 to TRBJ1-2, with D unclear. This TCR was sampled from a woman in her fifties or sixties in good health. The material sequenced was blood. The CDR3 loop reads CASSVAGYGYTF. DNA for the CDR3: TGTGCCAGCAGCGTAGCAGGCTATGGCTACACCTTC.